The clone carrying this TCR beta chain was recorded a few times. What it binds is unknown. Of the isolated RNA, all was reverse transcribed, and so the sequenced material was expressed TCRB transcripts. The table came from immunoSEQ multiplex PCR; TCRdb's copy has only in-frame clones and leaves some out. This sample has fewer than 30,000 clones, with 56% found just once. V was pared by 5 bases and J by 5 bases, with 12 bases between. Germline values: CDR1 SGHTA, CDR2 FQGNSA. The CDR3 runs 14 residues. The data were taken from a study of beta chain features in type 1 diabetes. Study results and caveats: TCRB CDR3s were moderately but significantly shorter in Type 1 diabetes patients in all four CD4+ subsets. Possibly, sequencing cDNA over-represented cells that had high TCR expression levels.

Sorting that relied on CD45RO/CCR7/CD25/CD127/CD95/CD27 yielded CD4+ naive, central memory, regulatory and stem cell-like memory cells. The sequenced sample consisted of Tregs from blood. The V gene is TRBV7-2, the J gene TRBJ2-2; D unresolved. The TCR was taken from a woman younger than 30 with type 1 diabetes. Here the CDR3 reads CASSPKTATGELFF. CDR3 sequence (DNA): TGTGCCAGCAGCCCTAAAACCGCGACCGGGGAGCTGTTTTTT.